What follows describes a single TCR beta chain. What it binds is not known. Amplified TCR beta CDR3 regions derived from RNA transcripts. The HTBI primer set drove a first-round RT-PCR of the TCR CDR3. TCRdb recomputed calls from the multiplex PCR reads with MiXCR, one row per CDR3 protein. The sample carries 500,000 to 700,000 distinct CDR3 sequences, 16% recorded once. The trim removed 3 bases at V and 14 bases at J, leaving 8 bases unmatched. The CDR3 is made up of 12 amino acids. The V gene's germline CDR1 is MDHEN and CDR2 SYDVKM. Across 18 months, stable Graves' hyperthyroidism was marked by no progression to ophthalmopathy. Exclusion followed for patients with uncontrolled infection, other autoimmune disease, pregnancy or lactation. This sample is part of a study of T cells in Graves' hyperthyroidism and ophthalmopathy. Whole-study context: Staff took peripheral blood when the initial diagnosis was made, before any treatment began.

Study observations and caveats: The model identified upcoming ophthalmopathy a median approximately 6.4 months ahead of onset.

The sequenced material came from blood. The chain employs TRBV28 and TRBJ2-5; TRBD2 matches at 8 bases. The source is a young woman with Graves' hyperthyroidism. The CDR3 DNA reads TGTGCCAGCAGTTTTCCGGGAGGGGACGCCTACTTC. Its protein is CASSFPGGDAYF.